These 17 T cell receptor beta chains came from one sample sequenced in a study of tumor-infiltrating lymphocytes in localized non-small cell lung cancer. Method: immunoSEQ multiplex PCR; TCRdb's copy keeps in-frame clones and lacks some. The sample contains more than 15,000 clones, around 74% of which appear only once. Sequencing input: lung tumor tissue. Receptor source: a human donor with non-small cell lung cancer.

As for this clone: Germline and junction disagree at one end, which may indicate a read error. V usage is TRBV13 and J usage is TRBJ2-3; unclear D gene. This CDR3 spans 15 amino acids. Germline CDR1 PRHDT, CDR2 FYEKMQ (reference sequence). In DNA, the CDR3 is TGTGCCAGCAGCCTAGGTGTGACAAACACAGATACGCAGTATTTT. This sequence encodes CASSLGVTNTDTQYF.

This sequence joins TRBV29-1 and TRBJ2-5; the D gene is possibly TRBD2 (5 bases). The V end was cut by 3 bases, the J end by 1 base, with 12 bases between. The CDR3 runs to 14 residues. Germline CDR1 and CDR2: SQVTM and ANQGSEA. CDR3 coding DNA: TGCAGCGTTGATTCGGTCGGGATCCAAGAGACCCAGTACTTC. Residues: CSVDSVGIQETQYF.

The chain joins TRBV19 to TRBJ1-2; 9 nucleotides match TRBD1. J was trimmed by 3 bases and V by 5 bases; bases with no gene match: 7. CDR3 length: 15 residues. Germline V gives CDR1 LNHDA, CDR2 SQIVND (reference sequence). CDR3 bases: TGTGCCAGTAGTCTTCGGACAGGGGATTACTATGGCTACACCTTC. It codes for CASSLRTGDYYGYTF.

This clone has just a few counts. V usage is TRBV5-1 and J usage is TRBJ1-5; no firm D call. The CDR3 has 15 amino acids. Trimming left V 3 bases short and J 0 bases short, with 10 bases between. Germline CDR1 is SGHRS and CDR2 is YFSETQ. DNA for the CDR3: TGCGCCAGCAGCTCGGACCCCTTTAGCAATCAGCCCCAGCATTTT. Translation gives CASSSDPFSNQPQHF.

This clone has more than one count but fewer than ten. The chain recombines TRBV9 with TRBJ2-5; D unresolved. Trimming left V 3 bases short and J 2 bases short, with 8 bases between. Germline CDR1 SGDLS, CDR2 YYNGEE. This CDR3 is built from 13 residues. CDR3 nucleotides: TGTGCCAGCAGCGCCTCCACTCAAGAGACCCAGTACTTC. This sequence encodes CASSASTQETQYF. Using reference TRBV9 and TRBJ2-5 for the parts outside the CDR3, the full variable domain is DSGVTQTPKHLITATGQRVTLRCSPRSGDLSVYWYQQSLDQGLQFLIQYYNGEERAKGNILERFSAQQFPDLHSELNLSSLELGDSALYFCASSASTQETQYFGPGTRLLVL.

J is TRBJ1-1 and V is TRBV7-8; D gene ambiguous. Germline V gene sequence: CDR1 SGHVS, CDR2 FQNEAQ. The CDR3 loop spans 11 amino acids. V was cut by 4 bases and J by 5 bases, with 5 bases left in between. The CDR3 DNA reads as TGTGCCAGCAGCTCCCAGACTGAAGCTTTCTTT. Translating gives CASSSQTEAFF.

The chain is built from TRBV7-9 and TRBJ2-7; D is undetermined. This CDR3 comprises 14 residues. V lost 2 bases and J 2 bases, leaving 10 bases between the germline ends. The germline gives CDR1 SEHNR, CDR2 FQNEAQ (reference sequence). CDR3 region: CASSLISGAYEQYF. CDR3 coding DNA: TGTGCCAGCAGCTTAATATCTGGAGCCTACGAGCAGTACTTC.

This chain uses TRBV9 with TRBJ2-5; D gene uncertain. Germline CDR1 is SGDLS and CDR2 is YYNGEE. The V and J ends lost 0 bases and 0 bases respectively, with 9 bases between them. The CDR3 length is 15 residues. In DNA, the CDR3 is TGTGCCAGCAGCGTAGTTGCAGGCTACCAAGAGACCCAGTACTTC. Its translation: CASSVVAGYQETQYF.

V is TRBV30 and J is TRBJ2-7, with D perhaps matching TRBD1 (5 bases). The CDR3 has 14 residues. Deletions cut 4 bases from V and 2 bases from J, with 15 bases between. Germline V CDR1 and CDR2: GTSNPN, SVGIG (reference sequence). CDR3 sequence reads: CAWTDRTRTYEQYF. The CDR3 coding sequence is TGTGCCTGGACCGATCGGACAAGAACCTACGAGCAGTACTTC.

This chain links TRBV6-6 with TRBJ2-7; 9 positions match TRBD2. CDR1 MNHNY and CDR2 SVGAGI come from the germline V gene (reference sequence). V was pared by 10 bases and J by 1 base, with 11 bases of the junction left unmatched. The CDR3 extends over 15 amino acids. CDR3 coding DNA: TGTGCCACCAAAATGAGTAGCGGGAGATCCTACGAGCAGTACTTC. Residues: CATKMSSGRSYEQYF.

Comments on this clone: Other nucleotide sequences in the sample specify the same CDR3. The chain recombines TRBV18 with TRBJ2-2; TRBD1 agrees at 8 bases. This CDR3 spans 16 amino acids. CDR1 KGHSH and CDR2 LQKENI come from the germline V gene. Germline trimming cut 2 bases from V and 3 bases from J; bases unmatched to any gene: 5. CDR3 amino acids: CASSPMTGADTGELFF. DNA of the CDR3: TGTGCCAGCTCACCAATGACAGGGGCGGACACCGGGGAGCTGTTTTTT.

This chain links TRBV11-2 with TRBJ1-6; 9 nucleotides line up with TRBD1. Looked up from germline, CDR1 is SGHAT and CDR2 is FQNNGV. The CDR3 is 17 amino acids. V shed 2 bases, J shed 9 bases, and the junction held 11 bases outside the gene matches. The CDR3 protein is CASSLPWTGEAGSPLHF. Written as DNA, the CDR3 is TGTGCCAGCAGCTTACCCTGGACAGGGGAGGCTGGTTCACCCCTCCACTTT.

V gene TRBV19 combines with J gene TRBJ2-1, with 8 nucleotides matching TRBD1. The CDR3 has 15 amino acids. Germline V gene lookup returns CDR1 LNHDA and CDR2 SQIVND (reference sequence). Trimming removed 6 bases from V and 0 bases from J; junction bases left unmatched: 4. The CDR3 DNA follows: TGTGCCAGTAGGAACAGGGGGAGCTCCTACAATGAGCAGTTCTTC. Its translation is CASRNRGSSYNEQFF.

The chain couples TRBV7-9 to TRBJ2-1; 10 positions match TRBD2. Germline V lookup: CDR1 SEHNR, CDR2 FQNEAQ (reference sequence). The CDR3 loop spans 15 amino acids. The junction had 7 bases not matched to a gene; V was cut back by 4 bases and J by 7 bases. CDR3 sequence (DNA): TGTGCCAGCAGCTCGGAGCGGGAGGGACGTAATGAGCAGTTCTTC. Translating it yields CASSSEREGRNEQFF.

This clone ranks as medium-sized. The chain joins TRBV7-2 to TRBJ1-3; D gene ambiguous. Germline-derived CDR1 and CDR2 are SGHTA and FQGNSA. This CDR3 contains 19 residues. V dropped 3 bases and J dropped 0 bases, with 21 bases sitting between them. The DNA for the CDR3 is TGTGCCAGCAGCTTTACGGATACAGTGGAGTGGGGCTCTGGAAACACCATATATTTT. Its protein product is CASSFTDTVEWGSGNTIYF.

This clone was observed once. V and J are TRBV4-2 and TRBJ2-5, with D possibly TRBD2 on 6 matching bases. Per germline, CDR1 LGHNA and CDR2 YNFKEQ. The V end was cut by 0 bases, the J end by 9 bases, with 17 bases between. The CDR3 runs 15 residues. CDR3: CASSQEVGGIGSQYF. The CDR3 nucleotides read TGTGCCAGCAGCCAAGAAGTAGGAGGGATCGGGTCCCAGTACTTC.

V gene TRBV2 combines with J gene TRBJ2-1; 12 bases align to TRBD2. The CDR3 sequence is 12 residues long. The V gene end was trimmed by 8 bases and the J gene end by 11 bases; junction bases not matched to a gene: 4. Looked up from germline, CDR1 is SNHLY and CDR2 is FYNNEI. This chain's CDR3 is CASPRTSGKQFF. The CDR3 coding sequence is TGTGCCAGCCCTAGGACTAGCGGGAAGCAGTTCTTC.